What follows describes a single T cell receptor (beta chain). Its antigen is undetermined. The record originates from a study of shared clonotypes between healthy human individuals. Study-wide results and limits: Clonotypes that were shared across a handful of donors made up about 4.5% of naive CD4 clonotypes. The study's rarefaction showed incomplete sorted-subset sequencing despite large depth.

Researchers ran the assay at a deep level. Clones were sequenced by immunoSEQ multiplex PCR, and TCRdb holds only the in-frame ones, with some missing. The sample holds 600,000 to 800,000 clones, approximately 72% seen once. There are 18 residues in the CDR3. J gave up 2 bases and V 5 bases, and 8 bases lay outside the gene matches. Germline CDR1 reads SGHAT; CDR2 reads FQNNGV. V gene TRBV11-2 combines with J gene TRBJ2-5; 16 bases are a match to TRBD2. This clonotype originated in a woman aged 30 to 39 in good health. Source material: memory CD4+ T cells sorted from blood. The subset: CD45RA-negative fraction. The CDR3 region is CASSPIPGLAGGQETQYF. The CDR3 DNA follows: TGTGCCAGCAGCCCTATCCCGGGACTAGCGGGAGGGCAAGAGACCCAGTACTTC.